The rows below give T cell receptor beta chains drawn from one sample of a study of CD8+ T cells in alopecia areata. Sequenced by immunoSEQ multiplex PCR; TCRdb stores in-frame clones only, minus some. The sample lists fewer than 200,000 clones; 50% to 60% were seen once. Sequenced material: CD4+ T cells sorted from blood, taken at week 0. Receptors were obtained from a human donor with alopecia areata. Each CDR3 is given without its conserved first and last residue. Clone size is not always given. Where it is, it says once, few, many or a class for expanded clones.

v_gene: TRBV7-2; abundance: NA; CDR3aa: ASSLSGANYGYT
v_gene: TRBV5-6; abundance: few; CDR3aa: ASSPGGNYGYT
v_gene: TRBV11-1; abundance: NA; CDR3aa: ASSANTGTFQETQY
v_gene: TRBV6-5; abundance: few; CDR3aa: ASRDSRNQPQH
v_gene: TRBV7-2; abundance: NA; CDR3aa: ASNTVWTVNTEAF
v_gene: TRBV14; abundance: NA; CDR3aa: ASSGLLNSPLH
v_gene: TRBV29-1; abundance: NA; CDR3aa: SVDWNYGYT
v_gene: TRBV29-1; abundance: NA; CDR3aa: SVGRGSNQPQH
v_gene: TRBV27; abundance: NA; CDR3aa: ASRGLALLSTDTQY
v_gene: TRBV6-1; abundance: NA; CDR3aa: ASSEQGSNQPQH
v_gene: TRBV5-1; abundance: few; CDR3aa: ASSLWTGRETQY